This entry concerns a single TCR beta chain. The data stem from a study of blood T cell repertoires in COVID-19. Study information: T cells, B-cell-depleted T cells, or PBMCs provided the cDNA or gDNA that served as material.

This table comes from immunoSEQ multiplex PCR, and its TCRdb copy is limited to in-frame clones, with some not included. The sample shows 35,000 to 50,000 clones, just under 70% of them seen only once. The TCR comes from a man older than 75 with acute or convalescent COVID-19. The sample was peripheral blood.

CDR3 sequence: CASSRRLTLGGYNEQFF. CDR3 nucleotides: TGTGCCAGCAGTCGACGACTAACGTTGGGGGGGTACAATGAGCAGTTCTTC. This sequence joins TRBV6-6 and TRBJ2-1; TRBD2 agrees at 7 bases. The CDR3 has 17 residues. Germline V gene sequence: CDR1 MNHNY, CDR2 SVGAGI (reference sequence). Germline trimming cut 5 bases from V and 4 bases from J; bases unmatched to any gene: 14.